This TCR beta chain appears in the sequencing data of a study of early stage breast cancer tumors. Study details: The ER+/PR+/HER2- tumors included 7 to 9 ductal and four lobular carcinomas. Roughly 10-fold was the mean read coverage per sample. Overall study results and limits: Enriched TCRB sequences shared across patients were mostly commonly generated sequences. Blood repertoires resembled normal breast more than tumor.

As regards this clone: What it binds is unknown.

The protocol was immunoSEQ multiplex PCR, while the TCRdb copy is restricted to in-frame clones and leaves out a portion. This table holds tens of thousands of clones, roughly four fifths found once. Germline CDR1 MNHEY, CDR2 SVGAGI. The CDR3 sequence is 15 residues long. V shed 2 bases and J shed 7 bases, with 17 bases lying between them. The chain uses TRBV6-5 and TRBJ1-2; D perhaps matches TRBD1 (6 bases). The receptor comes from a person between 35 and 49 years old with breast cancer. The sequenced sample was blood. CDR3 bases: TGTGCCAGCAGTTACGTGGAGGGGGGACTATTTGGCTACACCTTC. This translates into CASSYVEGGLFGYTF.